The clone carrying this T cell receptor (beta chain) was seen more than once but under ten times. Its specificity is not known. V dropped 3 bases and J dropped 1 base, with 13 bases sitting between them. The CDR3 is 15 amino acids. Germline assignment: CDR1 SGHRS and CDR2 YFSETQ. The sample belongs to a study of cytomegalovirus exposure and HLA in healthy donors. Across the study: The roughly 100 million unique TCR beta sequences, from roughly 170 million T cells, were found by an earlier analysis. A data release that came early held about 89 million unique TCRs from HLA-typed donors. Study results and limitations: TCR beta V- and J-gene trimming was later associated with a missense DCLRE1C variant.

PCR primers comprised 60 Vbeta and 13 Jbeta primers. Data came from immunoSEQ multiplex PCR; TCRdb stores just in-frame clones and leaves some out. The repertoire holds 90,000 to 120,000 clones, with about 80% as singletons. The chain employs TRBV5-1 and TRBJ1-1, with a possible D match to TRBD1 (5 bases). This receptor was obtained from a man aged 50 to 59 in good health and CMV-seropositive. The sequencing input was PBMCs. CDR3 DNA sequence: TGCGCCAGCAGCTCCGGTCGGGGGTCGAACACTGAAGCTTTCTTT. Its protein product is CASSSGRGSNTEAFF.